This T cell receptor beta chain came from a study of CD8+ T cells in alopecia areata. Per germline, CDR1 SEHNR and CDR2 FQNEAQ (reference sequence). V was pared by 5 bases and J by 2 bases, with 13 bases between. CDR3 length: 14 residues. RNA was isolated and reverse transcribed to cDNA, the sequencing template. Some clones are missing from TCRdb's copy, which holds only in-frame ones; the method was immunoSEQ multiplex PCR. The table lists 79,000 or so clones, approximately 64% of them singletons, with 23% in the top ten. Note on this clone: Its antigen is as yet unknown.

Regarding treatment: oral pan-JAK inhibitor, 5-10 mg twice daily. Study outcomes and limitations: It was less clear whether patients shared TCRs than it was in mice, possibly because of HLA.

The chain couples TRBV7-9 to TRBJ2-7; no clear D. The sample was CD8+ T cells sorted from blood, taken at week 24, from a patient treated with tofacitinib. This sequence originates from a human donor with alopecia areata. The CDR3: CASSLSEVPYEQYF. The CDR3 DNA reads TGTGCCAGCAGCCTGAGTGAAGTACCCTACGAGCAGTACTTC.